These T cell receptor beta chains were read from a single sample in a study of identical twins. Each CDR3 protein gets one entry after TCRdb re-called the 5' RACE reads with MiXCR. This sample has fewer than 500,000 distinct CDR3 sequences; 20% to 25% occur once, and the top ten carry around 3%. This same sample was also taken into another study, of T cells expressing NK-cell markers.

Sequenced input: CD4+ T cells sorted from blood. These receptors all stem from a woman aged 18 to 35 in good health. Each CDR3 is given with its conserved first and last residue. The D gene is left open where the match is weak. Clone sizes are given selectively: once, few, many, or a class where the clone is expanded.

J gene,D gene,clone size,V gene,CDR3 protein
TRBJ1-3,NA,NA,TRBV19,CASRTGNTIYF
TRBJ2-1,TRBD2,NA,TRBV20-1,CSSRLAGNNEQFF
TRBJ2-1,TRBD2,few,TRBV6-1,CASRTLGLAVYNEQFF
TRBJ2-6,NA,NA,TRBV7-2,CASRQTTGANVLTF
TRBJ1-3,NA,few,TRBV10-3,CAIRDRTPGNTIYF
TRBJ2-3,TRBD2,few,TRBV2,CASSALAGARVDTQYF
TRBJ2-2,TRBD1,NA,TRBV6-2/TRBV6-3,CASSQDRVTGELFF
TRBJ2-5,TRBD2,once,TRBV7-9,CASSSEPGLAGETQYF
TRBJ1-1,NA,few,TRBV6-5,CASSYSVGFTGAFF
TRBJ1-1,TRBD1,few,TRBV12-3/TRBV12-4,CASSYQGAATEAFF
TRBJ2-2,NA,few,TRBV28,CASTLYRGELFF
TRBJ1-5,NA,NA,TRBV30,CAWSGNGQPEHF
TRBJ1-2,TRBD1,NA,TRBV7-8,CASSLVGLLGTGGGYTF
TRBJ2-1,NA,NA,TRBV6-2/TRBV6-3,CASSPLGGGYSYNEQFF
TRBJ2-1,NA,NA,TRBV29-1,CSVEAGDAGSYNEQFF
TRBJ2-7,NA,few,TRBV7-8,CASSLARGLTYEQYF
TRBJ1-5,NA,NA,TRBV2,CASRKELVAGGNQPQHF
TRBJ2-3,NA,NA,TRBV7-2,CASSLRVNGGDTQYF
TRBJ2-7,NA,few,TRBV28,CASSDGGRLSYEQYF
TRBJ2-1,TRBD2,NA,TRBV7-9,CASSFTGGLEQFF
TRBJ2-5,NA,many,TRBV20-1,CSAYSGLEETQYF